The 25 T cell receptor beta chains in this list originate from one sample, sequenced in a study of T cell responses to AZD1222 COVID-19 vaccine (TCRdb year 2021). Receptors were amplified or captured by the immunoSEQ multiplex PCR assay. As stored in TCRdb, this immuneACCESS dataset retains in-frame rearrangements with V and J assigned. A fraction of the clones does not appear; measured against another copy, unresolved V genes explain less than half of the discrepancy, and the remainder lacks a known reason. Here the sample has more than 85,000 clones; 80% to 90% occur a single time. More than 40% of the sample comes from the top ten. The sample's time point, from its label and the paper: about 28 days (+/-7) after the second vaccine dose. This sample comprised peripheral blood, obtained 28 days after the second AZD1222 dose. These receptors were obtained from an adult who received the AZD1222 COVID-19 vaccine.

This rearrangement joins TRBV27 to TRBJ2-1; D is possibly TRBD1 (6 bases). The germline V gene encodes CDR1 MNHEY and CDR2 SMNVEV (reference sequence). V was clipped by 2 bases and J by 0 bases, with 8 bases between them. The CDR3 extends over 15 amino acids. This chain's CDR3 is CASSLDRSSYNEQFF. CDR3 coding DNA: TGTGCCAGCAGTTTAGACAGGAGCTCCTACAATGAGCAGTTCTTC.

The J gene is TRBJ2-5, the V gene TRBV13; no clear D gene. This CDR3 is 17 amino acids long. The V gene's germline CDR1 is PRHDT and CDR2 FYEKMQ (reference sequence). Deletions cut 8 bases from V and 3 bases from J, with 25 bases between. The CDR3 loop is CASSSESVGRPKETQYF. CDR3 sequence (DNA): TGTGCCAGCTCCTCAGAATCAGTCGGACGGCCAAAAGAGACCCAGTACTTC. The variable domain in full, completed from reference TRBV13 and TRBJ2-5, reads AAGVIQSPRHLIKEKRETATLKCYPIPRHDTVYWYQQGPGQDPQFLISFYEKMQSDKGSIPDRFSAQQFSDYHSELNMSSLELGDSALYFCASSSESVGRPKETQYFGPGTRLLVL.

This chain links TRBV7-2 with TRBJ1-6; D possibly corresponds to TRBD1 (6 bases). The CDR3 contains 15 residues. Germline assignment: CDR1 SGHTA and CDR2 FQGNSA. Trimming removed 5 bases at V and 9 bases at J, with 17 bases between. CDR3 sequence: CASSTETGLSSPLHF. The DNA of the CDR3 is TGTGCCAGCAGCACGGAAACAGGGCTGAGTTCACCCCTCCACTTT.

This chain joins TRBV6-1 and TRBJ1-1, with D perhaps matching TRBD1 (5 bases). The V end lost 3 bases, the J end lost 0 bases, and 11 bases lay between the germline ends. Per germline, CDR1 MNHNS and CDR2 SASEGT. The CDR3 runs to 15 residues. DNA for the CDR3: TGTGCCAGCAGTGATCAGGGATCGATGAACACTGAAGCTTTCTTT. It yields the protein CASSDQGSMNTEAFF.

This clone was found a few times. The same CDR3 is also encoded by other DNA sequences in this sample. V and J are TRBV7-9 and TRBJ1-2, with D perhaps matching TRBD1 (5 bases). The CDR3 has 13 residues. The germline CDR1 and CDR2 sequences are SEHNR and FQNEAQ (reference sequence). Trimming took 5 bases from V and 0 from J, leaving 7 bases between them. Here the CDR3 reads CASSPTANYGYTF. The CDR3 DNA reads TGTGCCAGCAGCCCGACAGCTAACTATGGCTACACCTTC.

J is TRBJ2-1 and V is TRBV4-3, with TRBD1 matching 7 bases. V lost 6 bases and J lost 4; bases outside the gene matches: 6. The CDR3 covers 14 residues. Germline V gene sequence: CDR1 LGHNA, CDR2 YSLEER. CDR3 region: CASRQGERYNEQFF. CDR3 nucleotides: TGCGCCAGCAGGCAGGGGGAGAGATACAATGAGCAGTTCTTC.

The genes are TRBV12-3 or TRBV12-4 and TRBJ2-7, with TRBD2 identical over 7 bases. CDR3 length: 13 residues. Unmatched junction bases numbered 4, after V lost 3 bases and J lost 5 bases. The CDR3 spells CASSFWGGDEQYF. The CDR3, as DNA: TGTGCCAGCAGTTTTTGGGGGGGAGACGAGCAGTACTTC.

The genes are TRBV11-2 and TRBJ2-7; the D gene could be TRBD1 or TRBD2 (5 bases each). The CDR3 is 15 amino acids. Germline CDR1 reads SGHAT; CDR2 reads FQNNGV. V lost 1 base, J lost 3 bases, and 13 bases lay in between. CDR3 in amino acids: CASSLGGDPIYEQYF. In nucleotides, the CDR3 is TGTGCCAGCAGCTTAGGAGGGGACCCCATCTACGAGCAGTACTTC.

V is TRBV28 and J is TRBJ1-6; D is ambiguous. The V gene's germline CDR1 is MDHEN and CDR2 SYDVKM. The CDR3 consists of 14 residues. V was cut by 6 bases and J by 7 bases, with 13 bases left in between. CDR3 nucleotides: TGTGCCAGCAGGTTAGGACCCGTGAATTCACCCCTCCACTTT. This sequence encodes CASRLGPVNSPLHF. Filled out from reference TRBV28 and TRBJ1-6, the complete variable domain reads DVKVTQSSRYLVKRTGEKVFLECVQDMDHENMFWYRQDPGLGLRLIYFSYDVKMKEKGDIPEGYSVSREKKERFSLILESASTNQTSMYLCASRLGPVNSPLHFGNGTRLTVT.

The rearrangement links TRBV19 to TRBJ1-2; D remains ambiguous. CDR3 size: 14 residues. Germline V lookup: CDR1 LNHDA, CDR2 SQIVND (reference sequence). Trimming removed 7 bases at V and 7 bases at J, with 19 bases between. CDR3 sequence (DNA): TGTGCCAGTACCCCGACCTTGAGGGCGCCTGGCTACACCTTC. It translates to CASTPTLRAPGYTF.

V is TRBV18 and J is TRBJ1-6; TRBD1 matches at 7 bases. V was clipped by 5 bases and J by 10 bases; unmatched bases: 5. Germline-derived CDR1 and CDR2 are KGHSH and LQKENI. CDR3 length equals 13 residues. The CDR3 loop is CASSGDSGSPLHF. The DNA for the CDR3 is TGTGCCAGCTCAGGGGACAGTGGATCACCCCTCCACTTT.

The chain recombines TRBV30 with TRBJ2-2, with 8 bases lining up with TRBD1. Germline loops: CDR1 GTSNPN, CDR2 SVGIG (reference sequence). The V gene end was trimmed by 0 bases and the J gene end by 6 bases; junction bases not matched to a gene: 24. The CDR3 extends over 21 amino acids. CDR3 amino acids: CAWSVLRRTFSSDRDAGELFF. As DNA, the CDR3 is TGTGCCTGGAGTGTACTTAGGCGGACCTTCTCATCGGACAGGGACGCCGGGGAGCTGTTTTTT.

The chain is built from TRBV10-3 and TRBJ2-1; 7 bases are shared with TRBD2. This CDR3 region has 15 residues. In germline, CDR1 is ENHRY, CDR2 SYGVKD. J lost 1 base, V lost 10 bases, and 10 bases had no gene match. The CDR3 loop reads CATTGGSDSYNEQFF. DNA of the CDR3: TGTGCCACGACCGGCGGGAGTGATTCCTACAATGAGCAGTTCTTC.

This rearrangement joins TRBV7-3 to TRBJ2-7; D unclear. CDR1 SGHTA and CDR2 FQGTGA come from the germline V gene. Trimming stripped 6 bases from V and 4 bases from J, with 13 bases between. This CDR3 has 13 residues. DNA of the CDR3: TGTGCCAGCAGACCGCAAGGCCCATACGAGCAGTACTTC. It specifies CASRPQGPYEQYF.

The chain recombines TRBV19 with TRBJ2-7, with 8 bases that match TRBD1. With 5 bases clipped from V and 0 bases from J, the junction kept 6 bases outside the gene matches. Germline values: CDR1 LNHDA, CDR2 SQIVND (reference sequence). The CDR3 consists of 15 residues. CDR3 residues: CASSPRQGSSYEQYF. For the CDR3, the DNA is TGTGCCAGTAGTCCTCGACAGGGGAGCTCCTACGAGCAGTACTTC.

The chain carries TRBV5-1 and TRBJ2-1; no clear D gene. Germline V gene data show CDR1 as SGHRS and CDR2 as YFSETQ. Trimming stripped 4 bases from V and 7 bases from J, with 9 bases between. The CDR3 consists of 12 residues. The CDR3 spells CASSENLNEQFF. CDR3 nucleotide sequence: TGCGCCAGCAGCGAAAACCTGAATGAGCAGTTCTTC.

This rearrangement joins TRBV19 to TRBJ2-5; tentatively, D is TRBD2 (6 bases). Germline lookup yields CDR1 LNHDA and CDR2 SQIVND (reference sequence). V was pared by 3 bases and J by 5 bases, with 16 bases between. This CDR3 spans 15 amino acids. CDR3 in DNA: TGTGCCAGTAGTATGGCCCGGGGGATTCGGGAGACCCAGTACTTC. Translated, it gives CASSMARGIRETQYF. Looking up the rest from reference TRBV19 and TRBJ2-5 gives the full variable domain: DGGITQSPKYLFRKEGQNVTLSCEQNLNHDAMYWYRQDPGQGLRLIYYSQIVNDFQKGDIAEGYSVSREKKESFPLTVTSAQKNPTAFYLCASSMARGIRETQYFGPGTRLLVL.

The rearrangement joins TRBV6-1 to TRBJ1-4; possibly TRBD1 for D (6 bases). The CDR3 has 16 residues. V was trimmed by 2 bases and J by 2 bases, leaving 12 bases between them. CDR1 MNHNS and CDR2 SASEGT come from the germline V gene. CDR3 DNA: TGTGCCAGCAGTGAATCGGCCGGACAGACTAATGAAAAACTGTTTTTT. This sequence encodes CASSESAGQTNEKLFF.

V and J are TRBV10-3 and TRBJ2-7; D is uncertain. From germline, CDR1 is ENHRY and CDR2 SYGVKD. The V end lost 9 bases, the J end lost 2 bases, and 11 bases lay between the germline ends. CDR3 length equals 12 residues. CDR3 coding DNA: TGTGCCATAGGATCCGCCCCCTACGAGCAGTACTTC. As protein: CAIGSAPYEQYF.

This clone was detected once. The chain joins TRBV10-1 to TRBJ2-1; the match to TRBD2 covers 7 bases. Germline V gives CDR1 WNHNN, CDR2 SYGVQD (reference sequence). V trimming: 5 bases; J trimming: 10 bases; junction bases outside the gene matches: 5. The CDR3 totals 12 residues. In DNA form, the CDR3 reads TGCGCCAGCAGTAGACGGACTAGAGAGCAGTTCTTC. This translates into CASSRRTREQFF.

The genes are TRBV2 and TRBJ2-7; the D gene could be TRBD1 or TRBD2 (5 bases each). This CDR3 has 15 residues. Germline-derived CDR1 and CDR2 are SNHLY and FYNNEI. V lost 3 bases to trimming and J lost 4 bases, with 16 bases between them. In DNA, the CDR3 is TGTGCCAGCAGTGAGATGGGCAGGGAGATTTACGAGCAGTACTTC. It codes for CASSEMGREIYEQYF.

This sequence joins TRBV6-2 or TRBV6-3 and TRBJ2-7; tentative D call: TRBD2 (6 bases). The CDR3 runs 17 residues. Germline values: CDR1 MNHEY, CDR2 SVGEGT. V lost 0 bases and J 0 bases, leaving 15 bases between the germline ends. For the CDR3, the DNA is TGTGCCAGCAGTTACTCGAAGGAGGGCCCCCACTCCTACGAGCAGTACTTC. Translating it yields CASSYSKEGPHSYEQYF.

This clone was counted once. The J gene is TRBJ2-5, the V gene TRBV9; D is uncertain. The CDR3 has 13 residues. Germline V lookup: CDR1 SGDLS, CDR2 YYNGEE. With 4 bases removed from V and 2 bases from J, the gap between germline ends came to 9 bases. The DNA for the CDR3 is TGTGCCAGCAGCCCTCAGGTACAAGAGACCCAGTACTTC. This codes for CASSPQVQETQYF.

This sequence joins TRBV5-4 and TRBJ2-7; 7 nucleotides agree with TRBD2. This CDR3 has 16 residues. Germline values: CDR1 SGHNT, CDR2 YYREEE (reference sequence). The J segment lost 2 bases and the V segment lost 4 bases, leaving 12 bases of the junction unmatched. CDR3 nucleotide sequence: TGTGCCAGCAGCCAAAACTCGGGACTACCGACCTACGAGCAGTACTTC. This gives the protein CASSQNSGLPTYEQYF.

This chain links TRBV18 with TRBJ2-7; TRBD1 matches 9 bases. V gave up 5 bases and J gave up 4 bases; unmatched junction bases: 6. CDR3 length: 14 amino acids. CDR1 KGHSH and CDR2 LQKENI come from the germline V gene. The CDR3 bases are TGTGCCAGCTCAATTCGGGACAGGGATTACGAGCAGTACTTC. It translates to CASSIRDRDYEQYF.